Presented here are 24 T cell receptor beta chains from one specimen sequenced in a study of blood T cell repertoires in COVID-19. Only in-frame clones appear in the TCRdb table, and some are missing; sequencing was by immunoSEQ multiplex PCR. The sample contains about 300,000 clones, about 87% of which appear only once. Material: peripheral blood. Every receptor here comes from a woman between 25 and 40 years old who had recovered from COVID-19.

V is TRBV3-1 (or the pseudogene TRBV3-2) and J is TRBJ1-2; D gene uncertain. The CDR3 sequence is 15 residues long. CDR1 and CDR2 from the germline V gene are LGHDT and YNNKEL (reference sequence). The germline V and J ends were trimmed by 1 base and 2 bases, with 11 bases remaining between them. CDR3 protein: CASSQAFGSNYGYTF. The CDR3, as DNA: TGTGCCAGCAGCCAAGCGTTTGGCTCCAACTATGGCTACACCTTC.

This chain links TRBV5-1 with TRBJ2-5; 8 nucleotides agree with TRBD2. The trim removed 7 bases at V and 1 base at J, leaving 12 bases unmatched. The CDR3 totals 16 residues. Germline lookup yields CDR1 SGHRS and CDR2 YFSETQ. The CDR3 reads CASRQKRGMTQETQYF. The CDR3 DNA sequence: TGCGCCAGCCGCCAAAAGCGGGGGATGACCCAAGAGACCCAGTACTTC.

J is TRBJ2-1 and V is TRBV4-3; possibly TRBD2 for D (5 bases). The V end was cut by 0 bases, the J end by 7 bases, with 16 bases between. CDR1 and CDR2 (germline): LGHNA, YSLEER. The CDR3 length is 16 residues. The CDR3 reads CASSQDRGRVYNEQFF. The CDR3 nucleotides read TGCGCCAGCAGCCAAGATCGAGGGAGAGTATATAATGAGCAGTTCTTC.

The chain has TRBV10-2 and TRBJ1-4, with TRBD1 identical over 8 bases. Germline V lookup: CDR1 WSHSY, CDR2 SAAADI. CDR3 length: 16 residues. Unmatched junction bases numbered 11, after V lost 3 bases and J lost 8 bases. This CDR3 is CASSDQETGDKEKLFF. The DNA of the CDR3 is TGCGCCAGCAGTGATCAAGAGACAGGGGATAAGGAAAAACTGTTTTTT.

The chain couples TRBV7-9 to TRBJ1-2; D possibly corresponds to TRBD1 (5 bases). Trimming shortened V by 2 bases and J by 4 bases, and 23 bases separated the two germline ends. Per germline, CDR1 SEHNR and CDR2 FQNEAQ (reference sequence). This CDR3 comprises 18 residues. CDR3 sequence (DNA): TGTGCCAGCAGCTTACGGGGGGATCGTGCGTCAATTCCCTATGGCTACACCTTC. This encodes CASSLRGDRASIPYGYTF.

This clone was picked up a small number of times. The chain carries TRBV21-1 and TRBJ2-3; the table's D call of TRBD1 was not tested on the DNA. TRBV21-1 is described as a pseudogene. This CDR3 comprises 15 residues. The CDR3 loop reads CASTKGDSPRDTQYF. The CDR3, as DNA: TGTGCCAGCACCAAGGGGGACAGCCCTCGAGATACGCAGTATTTT.

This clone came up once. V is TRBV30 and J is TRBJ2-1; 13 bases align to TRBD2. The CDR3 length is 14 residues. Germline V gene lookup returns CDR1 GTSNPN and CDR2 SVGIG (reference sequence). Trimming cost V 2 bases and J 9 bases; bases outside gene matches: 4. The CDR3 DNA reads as TGTGCCTGGAGTAAGGGACTAGCGGGGTCTGAGCAGTTCTTC. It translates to CAWSKGLAGSEQFF. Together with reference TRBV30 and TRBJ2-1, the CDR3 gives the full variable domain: SQTIHQWPATLVQPVGSPLSLECTVEGTSNPNLYWYRQAAGRGLQLLFYSVGIGQISSEVPQNLSASRPQDRQFILSSKKLLLSDSGFYLCAWSKGLAGSEQFFGPGTRLTVL.

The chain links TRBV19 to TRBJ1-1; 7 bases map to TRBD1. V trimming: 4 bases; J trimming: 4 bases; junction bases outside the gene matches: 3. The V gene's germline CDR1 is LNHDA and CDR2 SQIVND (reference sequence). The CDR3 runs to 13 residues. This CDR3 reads CASSTHRGTEAFF. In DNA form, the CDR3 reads TGTGCCAGTAGTACCCACAGGGGCACTGAAGCTTTCTTT. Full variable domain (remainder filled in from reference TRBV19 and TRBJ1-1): DGGITQSPKYLFRKEGQNVTLSCEQNLNHDAMYWYRQDPGQGLRLIYYSQIVNDFQKGDIAEGYSVSREKKESFPLTVTSAQKNPTAFYLCASSTHRGTEAFFGQGTRLTVV.

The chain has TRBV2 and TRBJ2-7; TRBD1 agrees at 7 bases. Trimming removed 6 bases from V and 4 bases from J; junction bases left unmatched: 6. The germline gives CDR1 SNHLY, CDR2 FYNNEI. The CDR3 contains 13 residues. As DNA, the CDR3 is TGTGCCAGCAGACCCGGGACAGAGTACGAGCAGTACTTC. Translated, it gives CASRPGTEYEQYF.

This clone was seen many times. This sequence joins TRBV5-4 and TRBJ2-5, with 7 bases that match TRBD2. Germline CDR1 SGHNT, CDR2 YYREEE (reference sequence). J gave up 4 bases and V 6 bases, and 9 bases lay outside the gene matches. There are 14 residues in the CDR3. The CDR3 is CASTQTGGSETQYF. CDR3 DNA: TGTGCCAGCACCCAGACGGGGGGTTCAGAGACCCAGTACTTC.

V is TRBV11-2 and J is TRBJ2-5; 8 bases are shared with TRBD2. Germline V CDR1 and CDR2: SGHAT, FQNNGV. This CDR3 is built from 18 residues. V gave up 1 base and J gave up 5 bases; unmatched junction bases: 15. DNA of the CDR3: TGTGCCAGCAGCTTAGTCGGGGGGGCCCCTCATGTCGGGGAGACCCAGTACTTC. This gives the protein CASSLVGGAPHVGETQYF.

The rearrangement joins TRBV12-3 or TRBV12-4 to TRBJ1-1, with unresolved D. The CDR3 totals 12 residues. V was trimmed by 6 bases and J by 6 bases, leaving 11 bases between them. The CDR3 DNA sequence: TGTGCCAGCAGATCATTTAGTCCTGAAGCTTTCTTT. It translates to CASRSFSPEAFF.

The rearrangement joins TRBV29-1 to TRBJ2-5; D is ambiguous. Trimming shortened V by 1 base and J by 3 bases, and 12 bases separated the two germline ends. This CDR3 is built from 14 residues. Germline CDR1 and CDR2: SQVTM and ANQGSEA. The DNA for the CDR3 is TGCAGCGTTGAAGGAGCTCGGTTGGAAGAGACCCAGTACTTC. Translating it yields CSVEGARLEETQYF.

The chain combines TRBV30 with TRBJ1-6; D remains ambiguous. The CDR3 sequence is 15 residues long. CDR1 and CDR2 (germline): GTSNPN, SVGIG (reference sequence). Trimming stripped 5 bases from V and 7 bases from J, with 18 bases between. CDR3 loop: CAWGGGDGANSPLHF. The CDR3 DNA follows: TGTGCCTGGGGCGGAGGAGACGGAGCAAATTCACCCCTCCACTTT.

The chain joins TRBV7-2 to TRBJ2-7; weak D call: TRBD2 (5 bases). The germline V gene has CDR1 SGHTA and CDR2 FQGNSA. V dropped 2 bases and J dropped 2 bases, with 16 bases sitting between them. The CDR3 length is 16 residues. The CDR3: CASSLLGGPFTYEQYF. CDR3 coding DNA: TGTGCCAGCAGCTTATTGGGCGGGCCGTTCACCTACGAGCAGTACTTC.

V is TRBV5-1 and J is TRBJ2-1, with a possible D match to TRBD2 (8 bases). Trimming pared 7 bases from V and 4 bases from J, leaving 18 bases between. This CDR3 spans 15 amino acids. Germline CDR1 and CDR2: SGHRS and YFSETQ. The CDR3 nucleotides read TGCGCCAGCGGACTAGCAGGGGGAGAGTACAATGAGCAGTTCTTC. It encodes CASGLAGGEYNEQFF.

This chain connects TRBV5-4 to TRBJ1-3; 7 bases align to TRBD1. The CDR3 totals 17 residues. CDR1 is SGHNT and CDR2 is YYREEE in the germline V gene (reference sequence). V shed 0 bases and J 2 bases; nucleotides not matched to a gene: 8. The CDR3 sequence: CASSLETGRSAGNTIYF. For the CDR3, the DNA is TGTGCCAGCAGCTTGGAGACAGGGAGATCGGCTGGAAACACCATATATTTT.

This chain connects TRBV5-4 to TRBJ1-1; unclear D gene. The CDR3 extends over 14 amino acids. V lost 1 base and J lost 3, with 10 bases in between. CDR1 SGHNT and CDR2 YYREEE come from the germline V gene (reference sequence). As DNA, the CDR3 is TGTGCCAGCAGCTTGAACAGCCGATACACTGAAGCTTTCTTT. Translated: CASSLNSRYTEAFF.

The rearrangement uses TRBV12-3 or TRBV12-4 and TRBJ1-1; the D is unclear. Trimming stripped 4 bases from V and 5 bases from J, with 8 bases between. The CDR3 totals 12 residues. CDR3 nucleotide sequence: TGTGCCAGCAGTTCCGGGGTTACTGAAGCTTTCTTT. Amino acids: CASSSGVTEAFF.

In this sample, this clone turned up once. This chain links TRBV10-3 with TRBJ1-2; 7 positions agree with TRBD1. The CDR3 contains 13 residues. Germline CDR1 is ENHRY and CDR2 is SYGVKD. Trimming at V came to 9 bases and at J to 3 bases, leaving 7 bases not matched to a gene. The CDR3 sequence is CAMKPQGDYGYTF. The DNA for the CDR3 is TGTGCCATGAAACCTCAGGGGGACTATGGCTACACCTTC.

For the CDR3, the DNA is TGTGCCAGCAGTTCAGGGACATCTATCCTTCTCTATGGCTACACCTTC. Its translation is CASSSGTSILLYGYTF. This chain links TRBV28 with TRBJ1-2; TRBD1 might be the D (6 bases). V lost 4 bases and J 4 bases, leaving 19 bases between the germline ends. This CDR3 has 16 amino acids. Germline loops: CDR1 MDHEN, CDR2 SYDVKM.

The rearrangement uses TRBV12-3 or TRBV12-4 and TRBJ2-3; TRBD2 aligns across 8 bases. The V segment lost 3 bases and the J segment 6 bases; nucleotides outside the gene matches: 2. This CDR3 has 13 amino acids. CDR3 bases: TGTGCCAGCAGTTTCTTAGCGGGGGATACGCAGTATTTT. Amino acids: CASSFLAGDTQYF.

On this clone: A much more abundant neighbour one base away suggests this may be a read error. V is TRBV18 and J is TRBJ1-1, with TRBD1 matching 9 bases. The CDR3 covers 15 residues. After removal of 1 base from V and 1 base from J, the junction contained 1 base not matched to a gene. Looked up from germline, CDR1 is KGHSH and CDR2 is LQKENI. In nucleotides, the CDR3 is TGTGCCAGCTCACCACAGGGACAGGGGAACACTGAAGCTTTCTTT. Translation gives CASSPQGQGNTEAFF.

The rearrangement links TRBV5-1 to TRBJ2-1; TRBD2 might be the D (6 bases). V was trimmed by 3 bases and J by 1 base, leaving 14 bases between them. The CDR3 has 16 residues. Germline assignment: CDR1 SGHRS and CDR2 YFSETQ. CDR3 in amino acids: CASSSRGGASYNEQFF. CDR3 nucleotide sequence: TGCGCCAGCAGCTCGAGAGGAGGGGCATCCTACAATGAGCAGTTCTTC.